These T cell receptor beta chains were read from a single sample in a study of blood T cell repertoires in COVID-19. Sequenced by immunoSEQ multiplex PCR; TCRdb stores in-frame clones only, minus some. The data show 250,000 to 350,000 clones, around nine tenths seen once. The sequenced material came from PBMCs or T cells enriched from blood (not recorded which). These receptors all stem from a middle-aged woman who had recovered from COVID-19. CDR3s include the opening cysteine and the closing phenylalanine or tryptophan. A D gene is named only where the DNA matches it firmly. Some rows have no size entry. The others give once, few or many, or a class for an expanded clone.

v_call	clone_size	d_call	j_call	cdr3_aa	cdr3_nt
TRBV6-5	.	TRBD1	TRBJ2-7	CASSSHRGSYEQYF	TGTGCCAGCAGTTCGCACAGGGGGTCCTACGAGCAGTACTTC
TRBV7-3	.	.	TRBJ2-1	CASSPRPGDVFNEQFF	TGTGCCAGCAGCCCCCGTCCAGGGGACGTCTTCAATGAGCAGTTCTTC
TRBV27	.	.	TRBJ2-5	CASSSTRGETQYF	TGTGCCAGCAGTTCAACCCGAGGGGAGACCCAGTACTTC
TRBV7-9	.	TRBD1	TRBJ1-1	CASSSAGGQAEAFF	TGTGCCAGCAGCTCGGCAGGGGGCCAGGCTGAAGCTTTCTTT
TRBV6-6	.	TRBD2	TRBJ2-2	CASSYEREYPGELFF	TGTGCCAGCAGTTACGAGCGGGAGTATCCCGGGGAGCTGTTTTTT
TRBV27	once	TRBD1	TRBJ2-5	CASRDRVRETQYF	TGTGCCAGCAGGGACAGGGTGCGAGAGACCCAGTACTTC
TRBV29-1	.	.	TRBJ2-5	CSVTTGEETQYF	TGCAGCGTAACTACGGGGGAGGAGACCCAGTACTTC
TRBV15	.	.	TRBJ2-3	CATSRDQTDTQYF	TGTGCCACCAGCAGAGACCAGACAGATACGCAGTATTTT
TRBV2	.	.	TRBJ2-7	CASSGRGHLSEQYF	TGTGCCAGCAGTGGTCGGGGACACCTCTCCGAGCAGTACTTC
TRBV2	.	TRBD2	TRBJ2-1	CASSEESSGSNEQFF	TGTGCCAGCAGTGAAGAGTCTAGCGGGAGCAATGAGCAGTTCTTC
TRBV30	.	TRBD2	TRBJ2-5	CAWSMTSGRFGTQYF	TGTGCCTGGAGTATGACTAGCGGGAGGTTTGGGACCCAGTACTTC
TRBV12-3/TRBV12-4	few	TRBD1	TRBJ2-1	CASRDRDEQFF	TGTGCCAGCAGGGACAGGGATGAGCAGTTCTTC
TRBV4-1	few	TRBD1	TRBJ2-7	CASSRETGQGSYEQYF	TGCGCCAGCAGCCGCGAGACGGGACAGGGCTCCTACGAGCAGTACTTC
TRBV5-6	.	TRBD2	TRBJ2-3	CASSLSRLAATDTQYF	TGTGCCAGCAGCTTGAGTCGACTAGCGGCTACAGATACGCAGTATTTT
TRBV28	.	.	TRBJ1-1	CASSLPRVEAFF	TGTGCCAGCAGTTTACCGCGAGTGGAAGCTTTCTTT
TRBV5-8	.	.	TRBJ2-3	CASLIARTDTQYF	TGTGCCAGCCTCATTGCTAGGACAGATACGCAGTATTTT
TRBV14	.	.	TRBJ1-5	CASSPPRDYSNQPQHF	TGTGCCAGCAGCCCCCCCAGGGATTATAGCAATCAGCCCCAGCATTTT
TRBV29-1	once	TRBD2	TRBJ2-2	CSVAQRGNTGELFF	TGCAGCGTTGCCCAGCGGGGGAACACCGGGGAGCTGTTTTTT
TRBV2	.	TRBD1	TRBJ2-7	CASRQGTERPYF	TGTGCCAGCCGACAGGGGACGGAGAGGCCGTACTTC
TRBV19	.	TRBD2	TRBJ2-2	CASSSAGVNTGELFF	TGTGCCAGTAGTTCAGCGGGGGTGAACACCGGGGAGCTGTTTTTT
TRBV7-3	.	TRBD1	TRBJ2-7	CASSFPGQMLHF	TGTGCCAGCAGCTTCCCGGGACAGATGTTGCACTTC
TRBV27	.	.	TRBJ2-1	CASQRKRAYNEQFF	TGTGCCAGCCAAAGGAAGCGGGCCTACAATGAGCAGTTCTTC
TRBV11-2	.	TRBD1	TRBJ1-6	CASSQRQGADSPLHF	TGTGCCAGCAGCCAACGACAGGGGGCGGATTCACCCCTCCACTTT
TRBV19	.	TRBD2	TRBJ2-2	CASSIASRAGGPGELFF	TGTGCCAGTAGCATAGCCAGTAGAGCGGGAGGGCCCGGGGAGCTGTTTTTT
TRBV18	.	.	TRBJ1-5	CASSQGLKEGPQHF	TGTGCCAGCTCACAGGGACTGAAAGAGGGGCCCCAGCATTTT
TRBV28	.	TRBD2	TRBJ2-1	CASSRGGLVENEQFF	TGTGCCAGCAGCCGTGGGGGACTAGTGGAAAATGAGCAGTTCTTC
TRBV7-9	.	.	TRBJ2-3	CASSLQGLDTQYF	TGTGCCAGCAGCTTACAGGGATTGGATACGCAGTATTTT
TRBV18	.	.	TRBJ2-1	CASSPPLAYNEQFF	TGTGCCAGCTCACCACCTCTAGCCTACAATGAGCAGTTCTTC
TRBV18	.	.	TRBJ2-1	CASSPRGHSYNEQFF	TGTGCCAGCTCACCACGCGGGCACTCCTACAATGAGCAGTTCTTC
TRBV24-1	.	.	TRBJ2-3	CATSPMDGGVDTQYF	TGTGCCACCAGCCCGATGGATGGCGGGGTAGATACGCAGTATTTT
TRBV5-1	.	.	TRBJ1-1	CASSFGQNTEAFF	TGCGCCAGCAGCTTTGGACAGAACACTGAAGCTTTCTTT
TRBV7-2	once	.	TRBJ1-2	CASSSAPGSHYGYTF	TGTGCCAGCAGCTCCGCCCCGGGGTCCCACTATGGCTACACCTTC
TRBV9	.	TRBD2	TRBJ2-2	CASSRTGLGGIGELFF	TGTGCCAGCAGCCGAACGGGGTTGGGAGGGATCGGGGAGCTGTTTTTT
TRBV2	once	.	TRBJ1-4	CASRRFEKLFF	TGTGCCAGCAGGCGTTTTGAAAAACTGTTTTTT
TRBV18	.	TRBD1	TRBJ1-1	CASSKIQGAMNTEAFF	TGTGCCAGCTCAAAAATTCAGGGGGCCATGAACACTGAAGCTTTCTTT
TRBV19	.	.	TRBJ1-1	CASSIDLGREDTEAFF	TGTGCCAGTAGTATAGATCTGGGCAGGGAGGACACTGAAGCTTTCTTT
TRBV7-3	.	TRBD2	TRBJ2-4	CASSLPVRGEGPRSKNIQYF	TGTGCCAGCAGCTTACCGGTTCGGGGGGAGGGCCCCAGAAGCAAAAACATTCAGTACTTC
TRBV10-1	.	TRBD1	TRBJ1-1	CASSEGTVNTEAFF	TGCGCCAGCAGTGAGGGGACAGTGAACACTGAAGCTTTCTTT
TRBV2	.	.	TRBJ1-6	CASSSPSGWSSPLHF	TGTGCCAGCAGCTCTCCCTCGGGGTGGAGTTCACCCCTCCACTTT
TRBV15	.	.	TRBJ2-7	CATSRVKSSYEQYF	TGTGCCACCAGCAGAGTGAAAAGTAGCTACGAGCAGTACTTC
TRBV20-1	.	.	TRBJ2-7	CSVNPQSEQYF	TGCAGTGTTAACCCCCAGTCCGAGCAGTACTTC
TRBV5-1	.	TRBD2	TRBJ2-5	CASSNGGLAGVYETQYF	TGCGCCAGCAGCAACGGGGGTCTAGCGGGAGTATACGAGACCCAGTACTTC
TRBV2	.	TRBD2	TRBJ2-5	CASRPLAGGETQYF	TGTGCCAGCAGGCCCCTAGCGGGAGGAGAGACCCAGTACTTC
TRBV3-1/TRBV3-2	.	TRBD2	TRBJ2-2	CASSLRSGLAGGPDTGELFF	TGTGCCAGCAGCTTAAGATCGGGACTAGCGGGAGGGCCGGACACCGGGGAGCTGTTTTTT
TRBV2	.	TRBD2	TRBJ2-5	CASRGLAGAGMYF	TGTGCCAGCCGGGGACTAGCGGGAGCGGGGATGTACTTC
TRBV27	.	.	TRBJ2-3	CASSIQFSDTQYF	TGTGCCAGCAGTATACAGTTTTCAGATACGCAGTATTTT
TRBV27	.	TRBD2	TRBJ2-1	CASSLLAGGPYNEQFF	TGTGCCAGCAGTTTACTCGCGGGAGGGCCGTACAATGAGCAGTTCTTC
TRBV4-3	.	TRBD2	TRBJ2-1	CASSQGGEAGVAGDEQFF	TGCGCCAGCAGCCAAGGGGGGGAAGCGGGAGTTGCGGGTGATGAGCAGTTCTTC
TRBV6-2/TRBV6-3	once	.	TRBJ1-1	CASSTKGPNTEAFF	TGTGCCAGCAGTACCAAGGGGCCCAACACTGAAGCTTTCTTT
TRBV3-1/TRBV3-2	.	.	TRBJ2-3	CASEGPTDTQYF	TGTGCCAGCGAGGGCCCCACAGATACGCAGTATTTT
TRBV7-6	.	.	TRBJ2-5	CASSLWARETQYF	TGTGCCAGCAGCTTATGGGCTCGGGAGACCCAGTACTTC
TRBV28	once	.	TRBJ1-4	CASSATGRATNEKLFF	TGTGCCAGCAGTGCCACGGGGAGGGCAACTAATGAAAAACTGTTTTTT
TRBV29-1	.	.	TRBJ2-3	CSFWGERDTQYF	TGCAGCTTCTGGGGGGAGAGGGATACGCAGTATTTT
TRBV28	.	TRBD1	TRBJ1-5	CASSLQQGKGRAQHF	TGTGCCAGCAGTTTACAACAGGGGAAGGGTAGAGCCCAGCATTTT
TRBV18	.	.	TRBJ1-2	CASSPLKDSYGYTF	TGTGCCAGCTCACCATTAAAAGACAGCTATGGCTACACCTTC
TRBV11-1	.	TRBD1	TRBJ2-2	CASSSQNRGLGELFF	TGTGCCAGCAGCTCCCAAAACAGGGGGCTTGGGGAGCTGTTTTTT
TRBV4-3	once	.	TRBJ2-2	CASSALTGITGELFF	TGCGCCAGCAGCGCGCTGACGGGGATAACCGGGGAGCTGTTTTTT
TRBV7-2	.	TRBD1	TRBJ1-1	CASSRGQGSVTEAFF	TGTGCCAGCAGTAGGGGGCAAGGGTCGGTCACTGAAGCTTTCTTT
TRBV3-1/TRBV3-2	few	TRBD1	TRBJ1-4	CASSSVRGLALNEKLFF	TGTGCCAGCAGCTCGGTCAGGGGGCTGGCCCTTAATGAAAAACTGTTTTTT